Following are 10 T cell receptor beta chains from one sample sequenced in a study of cytomegalovirus exposure and HLA in healthy donors. The study ran its PCR with 60 Vbeta and 13 Jbeta primers. The repertoire was sequenced with immunoSEQ multiplex PCR; TCRdb's copy has only in-frame clones and lacks some. The data hold around 92,000 clones, with about 74% observed a single time. Sequenced sample: PBMCs. The source of these receptors is a man aged 60 to 75 in good health and CMV-seropositive.

The V call is TRBV9, the J call TRBJ2-2; D gene uncertain. The V end was cut by 7 bases, the J end by 1 base, with 5 bases between. The germline V gene has CDR1 SGDLS and CDR2 YYNGEE. The CDR3 consists of 12 residues. The CDR3, as DNA: TGTGCCAGCCCACAGAACACCGGGGAGCTGTTTTTT. The encoded protein is CASPQNTGELFF.

The gene calls are TRBV10-3 and TRBJ1-5, with a possible D match to TRBD1 (5 bases). Per germline, CDR1 ENHRY and CDR2 SYGVKD. This CDR3 contains 14 residues. The V gene lost 3 bases and the J gene lost 6 bases, with 12 bases spanning the gap. CDR3 amino acids: CAISEAGHVQPQHF. The CDR3 coding sequence is TGTGCCATCAGTGAAGCAGGGCATGTTCAGCCCCAGCATTTT.

J is TRBJ2-6 and V is TRBV14, with TRBD1 as a possible D gene (5 bases). The CDR3 contains 17 residues. Germline V lookup: CDR1 SGHDN, CDR2 FVKESK. V lost 4 bases and J 7 bases, leaving 20 bases between the germline ends. The CDR3, as DNA: TGTGCCAGCAGCCCGAGTATCGGGCAGGGTGGCGCCAACGTCCTGACTTTC. Its translation is CASSPSIGQGGANVLTF.

The V and J genes are TRBV28 and TRBJ2-4; D is perhaps TRBD1 (5 bases). V was pared by 2 bases and J by 10 bases, with 15 bases between. The CDR3 spans 14 residues. CDR1 is MDHEN, CDR2 SYDVKM, per germline. The CDR3 sequence: CASSLMVGVGIQYF. The CDR3 nucleotides are TGTGCCAGCAGTTTAATGGTAGGGGTGGGAATTCAGTACTTC.

The chain uses TRBV6-5 and TRBJ1-6; D perhaps matches TRBD1 (5 bases). This CDR3 is 14 amino acids long. V lost 2 bases, J lost 8 bases, and 10 bases lay in between. Germline V CDR1 and CDR2: MNHEY, SVGAGI. For the CDR3, the DNA is TGTGCCAGCAGTTACGCAGGGTTTGATTCACCCCTCCACTTT. Residues: CASSYAGFDSPLHF.

This clone was seen only a few times. The CDR3 region has the DNA TGTGCCAGCAGCACCTCGCTGGGGCGCGTTGAAAAACTGTTTTTT. This encodes CASSTSLGRVEKLFF. The genes are TRBV7-9 and TRBJ1-4, with TRBD1 as a possible D gene (5 bases). Per the germline V gene, CDR1 is SEHNR and CDR2 is FQNEAQ (reference sequence). CDR3 length equals 15 residues. V lost 5 bases and J 7 bases, leaving 17 bases between the germline ends.

The chain joins TRBV9 to TRBJ2-1; possible D gene TRBD1, 5 bases. This CDR3 is 15 amino acids long. In germline, CDR1 is SGDLS, CDR2 YYNGEE. V lost 1 base and J 8 bases, leaving 16 bases between the germline ends. Written as DNA, the CDR3 is TGTGCCAGCAGCGTATGGGGCAGGGCCGAGGATGAGCAGTTCTTC. Translating gives CASSVWGRAEDEQFF.

The chain joins TRBV6-6 to TRBJ1-5; possibly TRBD1 for D (6 bases). The CDR3 is made up of 14 amino acids. Germline CDR1 MNHNY, CDR2 SVGAGI (reference sequence). V lost 4 bases, J lost 7 bases, and 14 bases lay in between. The CDR3 here is CASSFTGRGQPQHF. The CDR3 DNA sequence: TGTGCCAGCAGTTTCACAGGGCGCGGCCAGCCCCAGCATTTT.

Only one count was recorded for this clone. The J gene is TRBJ2-5, the V gene TRBV2; weak D call: TRBD2 (6 bases). This CDR3 is built from 14 residues. The germline V and J ends were trimmed by 4 bases and 5 bases, with 14 bases remaining between them. From germline, CDR1 is SNHLY and CDR2 FYNNEI. CDR3: CASSVGGAGETQYF. The DNA of the CDR3 is TGTGCCAGCAGTGTTGGAGGGGCCGGGGAGACCCAGTACTTC.

There are a few counts of this clone. V gene TRBV18 combines with J gene TRBJ2-5, with D possibly matching TRBD1 (6 bases). Germline V gene lookup returns CDR1 KGHSH and CDR2 LQKENI. The V end was cut by 3 bases, the J end by 3 bases, with 14 bases between. CDR3 size: 15 residues. CDR3 region: CASSPNRASEETQYF. DNA for the CDR3: TGTGCCAGCTCACCCAACAGGGCCTCGGAAGAGACCCAGTACTTC.